This TCR beta chain stems from a study of T cells after yellow fever vaccination. Findings and limits, study-wide: The presence of abundant clonotypes contaminating from the bulk population was possible in FACS-sorted repertoires. Though it reached lower strength, the secondary response hit its peak faster, day 5 versus 15.

TCRdb independently ran MiXCR on the 5' RACE reads; one entry per CDR3 protein. Of hundreds of thousands of distinct CDR3 sequences in the sample, around 3.6% are singletons; the top ten hold roughly a quarter. This clonotype has just a few counts. Its antigen is not known. The clonotype originates from a man aged 18 to 29 who received the YFV17D yellow fever vaccine. This specimen was PBMCs, taken on the day of the yellow fever booster vaccination.

Here the CDR3 reads CSARDPGHLDTEAFF. The CDR3 coding sequence is TGCAGTGCTAGAGATCCGGGACACCTAGACACTGAAGCTTTCTTT. The rearrangement uses TRBV20-1 and TRBJ1-1; weak D call: TRBD1 (6 bases). The V and J ends lost 0 bases and 3 bases respectively, with 14 bases between them. CDR3 length: 15 amino acids. In germline, CDR1 is DFQATT, CDR2 SNEGSKA (reference sequence).